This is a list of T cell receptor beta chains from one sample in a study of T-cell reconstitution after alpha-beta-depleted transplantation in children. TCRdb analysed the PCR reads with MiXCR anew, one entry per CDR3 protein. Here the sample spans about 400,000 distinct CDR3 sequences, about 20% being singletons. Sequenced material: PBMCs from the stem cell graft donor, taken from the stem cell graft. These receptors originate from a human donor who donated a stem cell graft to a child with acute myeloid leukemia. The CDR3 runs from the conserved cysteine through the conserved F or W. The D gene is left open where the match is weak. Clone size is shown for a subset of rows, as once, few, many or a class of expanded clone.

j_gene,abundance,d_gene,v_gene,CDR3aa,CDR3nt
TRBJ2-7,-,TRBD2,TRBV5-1,CASSGGAGVSEQYF,TGCGCCAGCAGCGGGGGAGCGGGAGTGAGCGAGCAGTACTTC
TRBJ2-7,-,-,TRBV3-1,CASSSPLPSTEQYF,TGTGCCAGCAGCTCGCCCCTTCCCTCTACGGAGCAGTACTTC
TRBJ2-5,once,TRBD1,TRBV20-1,CSARVPGTGGETQYF,TGCAGTGCTAGAGTCCCCGGGACAGGCGGGGAGACCCAGTACTTC
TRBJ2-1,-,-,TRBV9,CASSPPYSTGKNNEQFF,TGTGCCAGCAGCCCCCCTTACTCTACCGGTAAGAACAATGAGCAGTTCTTC
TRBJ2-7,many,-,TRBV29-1,CSGLSESYEQYF,TGCAGCGGACTTAGCGAGTCCTACGAGCAGTACTTC
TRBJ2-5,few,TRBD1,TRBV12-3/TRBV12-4,CASAVMTGPETQYF,TGTGCCAGCGCAGTGATGACAGGGCCAGAGACCCAGTACTTC
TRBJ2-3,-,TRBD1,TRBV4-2,CASSQDGTGADTQYF,TGTGCCAGCAGCCAAGATGGAACAGGGGCCGATACGCAGTATTTT
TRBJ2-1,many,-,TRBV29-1,CSVVLGPDSYNEQFF,TGCAGCGTTGTTTTGGGCCCTGACTCCTACAATGAGCAGTTCTTC
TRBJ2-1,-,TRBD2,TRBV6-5,CASSYGSGSSPEQFF,TGTGCCAGCAGTTACGGGAGCGGGAGTAGTCCTGAGCAGTTCTTC
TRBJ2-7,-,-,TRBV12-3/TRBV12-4,CASRLRDSPYEQYF,TGTGCCAGCAGGCTAAGGGACTCACCCTACGAGCAGTACTTC
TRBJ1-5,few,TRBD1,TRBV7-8,CASSLGTGARLNQPQHF,TGTGCCAGCAGCCTCGGGACAGGGGCGCGATTAAATCAGCCCCAGCATTTT
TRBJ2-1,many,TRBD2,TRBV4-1,CASVQSVGLDYNEQFF,TGCGCCAGCGTACAAAGCGTCGGACTAGACTACAATGAGCAGTTCTTC
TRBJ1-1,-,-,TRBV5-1,CASRAWDTPRIPNMNTEAFF,TGCGCCAGCCGCGCTTGGGACACCCCGAGGATTCCGAACATGAACACTGAAGCTTTCTTT
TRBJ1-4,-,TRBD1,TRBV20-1,CSATGGGANEKLFF,TGCAGTGCTACCGGAGGGGGCGCTAATGAAAAACTGTTTTTT
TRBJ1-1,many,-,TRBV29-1,CSARQNRDTEAFF,TGCAGCGCCCGACAGAACAGGGACACTGAAGCTTTCTTT
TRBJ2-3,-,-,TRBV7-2,CASSTYPVLRDTQYF,TGTGCCAGCAGCACTTATCCAGTACTAAGAGATACGCAGTATTTT
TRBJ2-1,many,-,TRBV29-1,CSVRQLVNNEQFF,TGCAGCGTTCGACAGTTGGTGAACAATGAGCAGTTCTTC
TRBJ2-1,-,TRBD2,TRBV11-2,CASSSPRDYFYNEQFF,TGTGCCAGCAGCTCACCACGGGACTACTTCTACAATGAGCAGTTCTTC
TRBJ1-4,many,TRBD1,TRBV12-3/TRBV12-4,CASSTSGQGGEKLFF,TGTGCCAGCAGCACCTCGGGACAGGGAGGTGAAAAACTGTTTTTT
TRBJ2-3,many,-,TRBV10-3,CAISDLDTQYF,TGTGCCATCAGTGACTTAGATACGCAGTATTTT
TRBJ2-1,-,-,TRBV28,CASSQQLHNEQFF,TGTGCCAGCAGTCAACAGTTACACAATGAGCAGTTCTTC
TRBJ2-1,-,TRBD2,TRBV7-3,CASSLSSGASYNEQFF,TGTGCCAGCAGCTTATCTAGCGGGGCCTCCTACAATGAGCAGTTCTTC
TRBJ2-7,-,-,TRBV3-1,CASSQAQQSSYEQYF,TGTGCCAGCAGCCAAGCTCAACAGAGCTCCTACGAGCAGTACTTC
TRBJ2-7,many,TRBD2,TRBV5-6,CASSPGGLAGVSSPYEQYF,TGTGCCAGCAGCCCTGGCGGACTAGCGGGAGTATCGTCACCCTACGAGCAGTACTTC
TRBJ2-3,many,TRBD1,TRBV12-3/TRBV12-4,CASSFETGTDTQYF,TGTGCCAGCAGTTTTGAGACAGGGACAGATACGCAGTATTTT
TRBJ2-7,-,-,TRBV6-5,CASSYSKSYGYEQYF,TGTGCCAGCAGTTACTCTAAATCGTACGGCTACGAGCAGTACTTC
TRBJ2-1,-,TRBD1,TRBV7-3,CASSRDRAGEQFF,TGTGCCAGCAGCAGGGACAGGGCCGGTGAGCAGTTCTTC
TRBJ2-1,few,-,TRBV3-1,CASSPRYSSDEQFF,TGTGCCAGCAGCCCTCGGTATTCTTCGGATGAGCAGTTCTTC
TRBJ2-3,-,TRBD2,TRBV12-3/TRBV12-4,CASGTSGTFTDTQYF,TGTGCCAGCGGCACTAGCGGGACCTTCACAGATACGCAGTATTTT
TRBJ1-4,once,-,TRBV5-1,CASSFTGNEKLFF,TGCGCCAGCAGCTTCACAGGGAACGAAAAACTGTTTTTT
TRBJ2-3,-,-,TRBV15,CATATSSPDTQYF,TGTGCCACCGCCACTAGCAGCCCCGATACGCAGTATTTT
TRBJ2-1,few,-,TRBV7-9,CASSLGYRGAEQFF,TGTGCCAGCAGCTTGGGTTATAGGGGAGCCGAGCAGTTCTTC
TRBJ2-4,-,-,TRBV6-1,CASSEGRENIQYF,TGTGCCAGCAGTGAAGGACGGGAAAACATTCAGTACTTC
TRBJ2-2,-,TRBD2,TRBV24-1,CATSNAGVSTGELFF,TGTGCCACCAGTAACGCGGGAGTAAGCACCGGGGAGCTGTTTTTT
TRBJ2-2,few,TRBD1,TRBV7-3,CASSRDRAPNTGELFF,TGTGCCAGCAGCCGAGACAGGGCGCCGAACACCGGGGAGCTGTTTTTT
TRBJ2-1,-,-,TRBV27,CASSIEGPVNEQFF,TGTGCCAGCAGTATAGAGGGGCCGGTCAATGAGCAGTTCTTC
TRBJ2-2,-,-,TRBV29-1,CSGRDPTGELFF,TGCAGCGGTCGGGATCCAACCGGGGAGCTGTTTTTT
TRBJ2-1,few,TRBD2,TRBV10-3,CAITFRLAGFNEQFF,TGTGCCATCACCTTTAGACTAGCGGGTTTCAATGAGCAGTTCTTC
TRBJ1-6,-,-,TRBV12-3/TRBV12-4,CASSNYYREGSPLHF,TGTGCCAGCAGTAACTATTACAGGGAGGGCTCACCCCTCCACTTT
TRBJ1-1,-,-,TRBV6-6,CATKQGMNTEAFF,TGTGCCACCAAACAGGGCATGAACACTGAAGCTTTCTTT
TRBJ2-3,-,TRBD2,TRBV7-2,CASSRKAGVDTQYF,TGTGCCAGCAGCCGCAAAGCGGGAGTGGATACGCAGTATTTT
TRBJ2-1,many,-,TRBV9,CASSLDASSYNEQFF,TGTGCCAGCAGCCTCGACGCCAGCTCCTACAATGAGCAGTTCTTC
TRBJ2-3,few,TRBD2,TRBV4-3,CASSQSGSNPDTQYF,TGCGCCAGCAGCCAGAGCGGGAGTAACCCAGATACGCAGTATTTT
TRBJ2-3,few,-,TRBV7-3,CASSLQGGTTDTQYF,TGTGCCAGCAGCTTACAGGGAGGTACTACAGATACGCAGTATTTT
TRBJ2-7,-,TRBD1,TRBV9,CASSASDRAYEQYF,TGTGCCAGCAGCGCCTCAGACAGGGCTTACGAGCAGTACTTC
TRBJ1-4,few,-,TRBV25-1,CASSAGEPGKLFF,TGTGCCAGCAGCGCAGGGGAACCTGGAAAACTGTTTTTT
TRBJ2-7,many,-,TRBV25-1,CASSQPGQGSYEQYF,TGTGCCAGCAGTCAACCGGGACAAGGTTCCTACGAGCAGTACTTC
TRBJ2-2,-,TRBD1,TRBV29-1,CSVERQGNTGELFF,TGCAGCGTTGAGAGACAGGGGAACACCGGGGAGCTGTTTTTT
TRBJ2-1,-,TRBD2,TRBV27,CASSLRRLAGESGNEQFF,TGTGCCAGCAGTTTAAGGCGGCTAGCGGGAGAATCTGGCAATGAGCAGTTCTTC
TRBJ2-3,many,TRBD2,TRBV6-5,CASSYFSGRTDTQYF,TGTGCCAGCAGTTACTTTAGCGGGAGAACAGATACGCAGTATTTT
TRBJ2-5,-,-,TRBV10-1,CASSESRTGGETQYF,TGCGCCAGCAGTGAGTCGAGGACCGGCGGGGAGACCCAGTACTTC
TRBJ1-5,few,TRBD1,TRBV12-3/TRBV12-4,CASSFVTGEGNQPQHF,TGTGCCAGCAGTTTCGTTACAGGGGAGGGTAATCAGCCCCAGCATTTT
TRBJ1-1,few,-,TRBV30,CATDGGWVNGAFF,TGTGCCACCGATGGCGGTTGGGTTAATGGAGCTTTCTTT